This is a list of T cell receptor beta chains from one sample in a study of graft-versus-host responses after intestinal transplantation. Their target antigens are unknown. Method: immunoSEQ multiplex PCR; TCRdb's copy keeps in-frame clones and lacks some. The sample includes around 100,000 clones, approximately 90% of them seen just once. The sequenced sample was unstimulated CD4+ T cells sorted from spleen or lymph node cells, obtained before transplant. Receptors were obtained from a human donor who was the organ donor for an intestinal transplant. Both conserved end residues are part of each CDR3. D genes are given only for firm matches. Where a row states a size, it is once, few, many or the class of an expanded clone; other rows omit it.

abundance,j_gene,v_gene,d_gene,CDR3aa,CDR3nt
-,TRBJ2-3,TRBV19,TRBD2,CASLLAGGDTQYF,TGTGCCAGTCTCCTGGCGGGAGGGGATACGCAGTATTTT
-,TRBJ2-7,TRBV6-5,TRBD2,CASSSYGREGDEQYF,TGTGCCAGCAGTTCCTACGGGCGGGAGGGAGACGAGCAGTACTTC
-,TRBJ2-3,TRBV9,TRBD2,CASSVDGRAIDTQYF,TGTGCCAGCAGCGTAGACGGGAGGGCCATAGATACGCAGTATTTT
-,TRBJ2-1,TRBV4-3,-,CASSQETGGNEQFF,TGCGCCAGCAGCCAAGAAACAGGTGGCAATGAGCAGTTCTTC
-,TRBJ1-1,TRBV19,-,CASSKIGTEAFF,TGTGCCAGTAGCAAGATCGGGACTGAAGCTTTCTTT
-,TRBJ1-5,TRBV10-3,-,CAISELAGYQPQHF,TGTGCCATCAGTGAGCTCGCTGGGTATCAGCCCCAGCATTTT
few,TRBJ2-3,TRBV6-5,-,CASRLSSTDTQYF,TGTGCCAGCAGATTGTCTAGCACAGATACGCAGTATTTT
-,TRBJ2-6,TRBV11-1,TRBD1,CASSLRDRGLSGANVLTF,TGTGCCAGCAGCCTCCGGGACAGGGGGCTCTCTGGGGCCAACGTCCTGACTTTC
-,TRBJ2-3,TRBV27,-,CASKYVGGTDTQYF,TGTGCCAGCAAGTACGTGGGGGGCACAGATACGCAGTATTTT
-,TRBJ2-3,TRBV30,-,CAYKGTPDPDTQYF,TGTGCCTACAAGGGAACCCCAGACCCAGATACGCAGTATTTT
-,TRBJ2-1,TRBV19,-,CASSISSYNEQFF,TGTGCCAGTAGTATCAGCTCCTACAATGAGCAGTTCTTC
-,TRBJ2-7,TRBV19,-,CASSSPTGNSYEQYF,TGTGCCAGTAGTAGTCCGACAGGAAATTCCTACGAGCAGTACTTC
-,TRBJ2-2,TRBV28,TRBD1,CASRSRQGAGELFF,TGTGCCAGCAGATCCCGACAGGGGGCCGGGGAGCTGTTTTTT
-,TRBJ2-1,TRBV6-6,TRBD2,CASSYGLAGVNNEQFF,TGTGCCAGCAGTTACGGACTAGCGGGAGTAAACAATGAGCAGTTCTTC
-,TRBJ2-5,TRBV7-2,-,CASSATRETQYF,TGTGCCAGCAGCGCCACACGGGAGACCCAGTACTTC
-,TRBJ2-2,TRBV5-4,TRBD2,CASSSTGLASTGELFF,TGTGCCAGCAGCTCTACCGGACTAGCGTCGACCGGGGAGCTGTTTTTT
-,TRBJ2-7,TRBV25-1,-,CASDQENRQAPSGEQYF,TGTGCCAGTGACCAGGAGAACAGACAGGCTCCGTCTGGGGAGCAGTACTTC
-,TRBJ2-7,TRBV29-1,-,CSVERGYEQYF,TGCAGCGTTGAACGGGGTTACGAGCAGTACTTC
-,TRBJ1-4,TRBV6-5,TRBD1,CASRIDRGGEKLFF,TGTGCCAGCAGAATCGACAGGGGAGGTGAAAAACTGTTTTTT